This section outlines one T cell receptor beta chain sequence together with its context. In the authors' workflow: By means of reference gene primer amplification, nucleated cell counts were estimated. Clones were read by immunoSEQ multiplex PCR, and TCRdb kept only the in-frame ones, dropping some. For V, J and clone size, that table is used; D and trimming come from the DNA. In the table there are 150,000 or so clones, about 90% of which are singletons. The entry originates in a study of blood T cell repertoires in COVID-19. Study at large: Spain, Italy and the United States supplied samples that represented acute and convalescent COVID-19. Sources were T cells, B-cell-depleted T cells, or PBMCs; the material itself was cDNA or gDNA.

The clonotype comes from a man between 50 and 59 years old with acute or convalescent COVID-19. The sequencing input was peripheral blood.

The CDR3 DNA reads as TGTGCCAGCAGCCTGACTAGCGGTCTTCGAGGAGATACGCAGTATTTT. Translation: CASSLTSGLRGDTQYF. J is TRBJ2-3 and V is TRBV7-2, with 9 nucleotides matching TRBD2. The CDR3 has 16 amino acids. Trimming removed 5 bases from V and 5 bases from J; junction bases left unmatched: 11. Germline CDR1 reads SGHTA; CDR2 reads FQGNSA.